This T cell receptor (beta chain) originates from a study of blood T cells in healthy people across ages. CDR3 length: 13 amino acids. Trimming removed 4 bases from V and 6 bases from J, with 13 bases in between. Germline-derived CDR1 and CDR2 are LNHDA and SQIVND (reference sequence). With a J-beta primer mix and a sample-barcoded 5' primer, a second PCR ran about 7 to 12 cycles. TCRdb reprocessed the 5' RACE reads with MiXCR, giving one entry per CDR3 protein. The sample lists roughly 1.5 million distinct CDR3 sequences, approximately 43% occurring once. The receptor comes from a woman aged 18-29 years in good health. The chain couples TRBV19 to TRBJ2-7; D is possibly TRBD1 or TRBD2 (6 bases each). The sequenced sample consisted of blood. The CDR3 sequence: CASSTGGRIEQYF. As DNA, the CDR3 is TGTGCCAGTAGTACCGGGGGCCGGATCGAGCAGTACTTC.